These 7 T cell receptor beta chains originate from one sample sequenced in a study of cytomegalovirus exposure and HLA in healthy donors. The PCR contained 60 Vbeta and 13 Jbeta primers. Profiling relied on immunoSEQ multiplex PCR, and the TCRdb table lists in-frame clones only, not all of them. This table has approximately 200,000 clones, about 84% appearing once. The sequencing sample was made of PBMCs. All receptors come from a human donor in good health.

The chain uses TRBV5-1 and TRBJ1-6; 9 nucleotides align to TRBD1. Germline CDR1 is SGHRS and CDR2 is YFSETQ. The CDR3 contains 17 residues. V lost 1 base to trimming and J lost 11 bases; unmatched junction nucleotides: 13. Here the CDR3 DNA reads TGCGCCAGCAGCTTGTTTACCGGACAGGGGAGGGAGGCACCCCTCCACTTT. Translation: CASSLFTGQGREAPLHF.

For the CDR3, the DNA is TGCAGCGTTGAAGAACTGATACAGGGGAAAAACATTCAGTACTTC. Its translation: CSVEELIQGKNIQYF. The chain carries TRBV29-1 and TRBJ2-4; 7 bases are a match to TRBD1. Germline CDR1 is SQVTM and CDR2 is ANQGSEA. There are 15 residues in the CDR3. J was trimmed by 4 bases and V by 0 bases; bases with no gene match: 6.

The V call is TRBV10-3, the J call TRBJ2-2, with a tentative D call TRBD1 (8 bases). The CDR3 totals 16 residues. Trimming took off 2 bases at V and 7 bases at J, with 17 bases between the two ends. Germline-derived CDR1 and CDR2 are ENHRY and SYGVKD. Here the CDR3 DNA reads TGTGCCATCAGTGAGCCCCGGACAGGGAGGGACGGGGAGCTGTTTTTT. Translated: CAISEPRTGRDGELFF.

This clone is a singleton in its sample. The rearrangement links TRBV27 to TRBJ2-2; D remains unclear. V lost 1 base to trimming and J lost 8 bases, with 8 bases between them. Germline-derived CDR1 and CDR2 are MNHEY and SMNVEV (reference sequence). CDR3 length equals 13 residues. The CDR3, as DNA: TGTGCCAGCAGTTTATATGTGTCGGGGGAGCTGTTTTTT. It yields the protein CASSLYVSGELFF.

This chain joins TRBV27 and TRBJ1-5; weak D call: TRBD1 (6 bases). CDR3 length: 16 residues. Trimming took off 5 bases at V and 0 bases at J, with 14 bases between the two ends. Germline V gives CDR1 MNHEY, CDR2 SMNVEV (reference sequence). The CDR3 bases are TGTGCCAGCAGTCCCGGGACACCGGATAGCAATCAGCCCCAGCATTTT. This translates into CASSPGTPDSNQPQHF.

The chain is built from TRBV21-1 and TRBJ2-7; the DNA was not compared with TRBD2, the D call given in the table. TRBV21-1 is a pseudogene locus. The CDR3 is 20 residues long. The CDR3: CASSKARGARSSPSSYEQYF. The CDR3 coding sequence is TGTGCCAGCAGCAAAGCGCGGGGGGCCAGAAGTTCTCCGAGCTCCTACGAGCAGTACTTC.

The chain employs TRBV28 and TRBJ2-7; D is perhaps TRBD2 (6 bases). V shed 5 bases and J shed 2 bases, with 13 bases lying between them. Germline V CDR1 and CDR2: MDHEN, SYDVKM. CDR3 size: 14 residues. The CDR3 reads CASSPWRGTYEQYF. The CDR3 nucleotides read TGTGCCAGCAGTCCTTGGCGCGGGACCTACGAGCAGTACTTC.